This T cell receptor beta chain was captured in a study of cytomegalovirus exposure and HLA in healthy donors. In the study overall: Prior work identified around 120 million unique TCR beta sequences in some 200 million T cells.

Concerning this clone: Its antigen is still unknown.

General study points: Specificity of a few CMV-associated chains for CMV antigens was verified in vitro.

CDR3 length: 16 residues. Losses at the gene ends were 0 bases for V and 5 bases for J; bases not matched to a gene: 6. Germline CDR1 and CDR2: LGHNA and YNFKEQ. The study ran its PCR with 60 Vbeta and 13 Jbeta primers. Per the study methods: In a later analysis, the count reached about 80 million unique TCR beta chains, with 8.5 million to 14 million shared. Here immunoSEQ multiplex PCR was the method, and the copy in TCRdb shows in-frame clones only, minus some. Clone size and V and J calls were adopted from that table, with D and trimming inferred from the DNA. The data hold nearly 70,000 clones, with 74% observed a single time.

The sequence came from a woman aged 55-69 years in good health and CMV-seropositive. V usage is TRBV4-2 and J usage is TRBJ2-3; 9 bases fit TRBD2. Material: PBMCs. The CDR3 loop is CASSQDSREGRDTQYF. Here the CDR3 DNA reads TGTGCCAGCAGCCAAGATTCGCGGGAGGGCCGAGATACGCAGTATTTT.